The 8 T cell receptor beta chains presented below share a single source sample, sequenced in a study of beta chain features in type 1 diabetes. Sequencing targeted expressed TCRB transcripts, as all isolated RNA had been reverse transcribed. Libraries were prepared by immunoSEQ multiplex PCR; TCRdb keeps only in-frame clonotypes and omits some of them. The sample lists 310,000 or so clones, 9.5% to 12% occurring once. Material: naive CD4+ T cells from blood. These TCRs come from a young woman in good health.

The chain employs TRBV5-1 and TRBJ2-1; 13 bases map to TRBD2. The CDR3 covers 16 residues. Germline CDR1 is SGHRS and CDR2 is YFSETQ. The V gene end was trimmed by 4 bases and the J gene end by 1 base; junction bases not matched to a gene: 2. CDR3 amino acids: CASSKLAGGSYNEQFF. CDR3 in DNA: TGCGCCAGCAGCAAACTAGCGGGAGGGTCCTACAATGAGCAGTTCTTC.

The rearrangement joins TRBV29-1 to TRBJ2-3, with TRBD2 matching over 9 bases. The CDR3 length is 14 residues. J gave up 3 bases and V 4 bases, and 5 bases lay outside the gene matches. Germline values: CDR1 SQVTM, CDR2 ANQGSEA. In DNA form, the CDR3 reads TGCAGCGTTGCAGGTAGCGGGAGAACAGATACGCAGTATTTT. Translating gives CSVAGSGRTDTQYF.

The J gene is TRBJ2-7, the V gene TRBV7-2, with D tentatively TRBD2 (5 bases). The CDR3 loop spans 14 amino acids. Trimming removed 5 bases at V and 0 bases at J, with 11 bases between. Germline V CDR1 and CDR2: SGHTA, FQGNSA. CDR3 DNA: TGTGCCAGCAGCCGGGGAGAAAACTCCTACGAGCAGTACTTC. Translating it yields CASSRGENSYEQYF.

In its sample, this clone was seen a few times. V and J are TRBV29-1 and TRBJ2-5, with D perhaps matching TRBD1 (6 bases). V was pared by 2 bases and J by 1 base, with 14 bases between. The germline V gene has CDR1 SQVTM and CDR2 ANQGSEA. The CDR3 has 15 residues. CDR3 coding DNA: TGCAGCGTTGAACCCCGTGACAGGATCCAAGAGACCCAGTACTTC. This gives the protein CSVEPRDRIQETQYF.

This clone was counted between two and nine times. The chain uses TRBV11-2 and TRBJ2-1, with 8 bases identical to TRBD2. V was pared by 3 bases and J by 8 bases, with 9 bases of the junction left unmatched. The germline gives CDR1 SGHAT, CDR2 FQNNGV. The CDR3 covers 15 residues. CDR3 residues: CASSFRTSPMDEQFF. The CDR3 DNA reads as TGTGCCAGCAGCTTCAGGACTAGCCCTATGGATGAGCAGTTCTTC.

The rearrangement links TRBV13 to TRBJ2-5, with TRBD1 identical over 8 bases. This CDR3 spans 16 amino acids. CDR1 and CDR2 (germline): PRHDT, FYEKMQ (reference sequence). Losses at the gene ends were 5 bases for V and 4 bases for J; bases not matched to a gene: 12. CDR3 DNA: TGTGCCAGCAGCCTTATTATTGGACAGGGAAGAGAGACCCAGTACTTC. This codes for CASSLIIGQGRETQYF.

This clone was observed a handful of times. The J gene is TRBJ1-2, the V gene TRBV30; D may be TRBD1 (5 bases). The CDR3 spans 16 residues. Between the trimmed V and J ends, which lost 3 bases and 1 base, there was a span of 18 bases. The germline gives CDR1 GTSNPN, CDR2 SVGIG (reference sequence). CDR3 loop: CAWSQKNRSRNYGYTF. DNA of the CDR3: TGTGCCTGGAGCCAAAAAAACAGGTCACGTAACTATGGCTACACCTTC. Filled out from reference TRBV30 and TRBJ1-2, the complete variable domain reads SQTIHQWPATLVQPVGSPLSLECTVEGTSNPNLYWYRQAAGRGLQLLFYSVGIGQISSEVPQNLSASRPQDRQFILSSKKLLLSDSGFYLCAWSQKNRSRNYGYTFGSGTRLTVV.

The chain recombines TRBV19 with TRBJ2-5; 10 bases fit TRBD2. The CDR3 is made up of 16 amino acids. Germline lookup yields CDR1 LNHDA and CDR2 SQIVND (reference sequence). V dropped 5 bases and J dropped 5; count of bases not matched to a gene: 11. For the CDR3, the DNA is TGTGCCAGTAGTCCCCGGCTAGCGGGAGCTTTGGAGACCCAGTACTTC. It encodes CASSPRLAGALETQYF.